This is a list of T cell receptor beta chains from one sample in a study of cytomegalovirus exposure and HLA in healthy donors. Repertoires were generated with immunoSEQ multiplex PCR, while TCRdb's copy carries only in-frame clones and drops some. The data hold about 120,000 clones, with 80% observed a single time. Specimen: PBMCs. These receptors came from a woman in her fifties or sixties in good health and CMV-seropositive. Each CDR3 is given with its conserved first and last residue. The D gene is left open where the match is weak. Part of the rows lack a size; the others show once, few, many or a class for expanded clones.

clone size	D gene	V gene	J gene	CDR3 DNA	CDR3 protein
NA	TRBD2	TRBV28	TRBJ2-3	TGTGCCAGCAGTTTTTCCACTAGCGGGGCTAGCACAGATACGCAGTATTTT	CASSFSTSGASTDTQYF
NA	TRBD1	TRBV11-2	TRBJ2-1	TGTGCCAGCAGCTTAAGACGGGACAGCCTTTCCTACAATGAGCAGTTCTTC	CASSLRRDSLSYNEQFF
NA	NA	TRBV2	TRBJ2-3	TGTGCCAGCAGTGAGGGTACCAGGGAAACAGATACGCAGTATTTT	CASSEGTRETDTQYF
NA	TRBD2	TRBV19	TRBJ2-7	TGTGCCAGTAGCGAGGGGACTAGCCGGTACGAGCAGTACTTC	CASSEGTSRYEQYF
NA	TRBD2	TRBV7-9	TRBJ2-3	TGTGCCAGCAGCCGGACTAGCGCGGCAGATACGCAGTATTTT	CASSRTSAADTQYF
NA	TRBD2	TRBV4-2	TRBJ2-7	TGTGCCAGCAGCGAGGCACAGACTAGCGGGAGTATATACGAGCAGTACTTC	CASSEAQTSGSIYEQYF
NA	NA	TRBV5-1	TRBJ2-7	TGCGCCAGCAGCTTGGGGGATAGAGGGGAGCGGGACGAGCAGTACTTC	CASSLGDRGERDEQYF
NA	NA	TRBV5-1	TRBJ2-3	TGCGCCAGCAGCTTGGAGGACAGAACCACAGATACGCAGTATTTT	CASSLEDRTTDTQYF
NA	TRBD1	TRBV5-4	TRBJ2-1	TGTGCCAGCAGCACACGGGACAGGGCCAATGAGCAGTTCTTC	CASSTRDRANEQFF
NA	TRBD1	TRBV30	TRBJ1-2	TGTGCCTGGACCCCGGGACAGGGAAGTCATGGCTACACCTTC	CAWTPGQGSHGYTF
NA	TRBD2	TRBV27	TRBJ2-3	TGTGCCAGCACCCCTGAAGTTAGCGGGAGAGCAGATACGCAGTATTTT	CASTPEVSGRADTQYF
NA	TRBD2	TRBV5-1	TRBJ2-5	TGCGCCAGCAGCTGGGGGGTGGCTAGCGGAGAGACCCAGTACTTC	CASSWGVASGETQYF
NA	NA	TRBV28	TRBJ2-1	TGTGCCAGCAGTCCCCCTTTCGGGGCCTACAATGAGCAGTTCTTC	CASSPPFGAYNEQFF
NA	TRBD1	TRBV19	TRBJ1-1	TGTGCTAGTAGTGCACAGGGGGCGACGAACACTGAAGCTTTCTTT	CASSAQGATNTEAFF
NA	TRBD1	TRBV5-1	TRBJ1-1	TGCGCCAGCAGCTTGGCAGGGGGCGAACAGAGGACTTTCTTT	CASSLAGGEQRTFF
once	TRBD1	TRBV15	TRBJ1-4	TGTGCCACCAGCAGACAGGGGGATTGGACTGAAAAACTGTTTTTT	CATSRQGDWTEKLFF
NA	TRBD2	TRBV28	TRBJ2-6	TGTGCCAGCACCACGGGAGGGGATGGGGCCAACGTCCTGACTTTC	CASTTGGDGANVLTF
NA	NA	TRBV28	TRBJ1-1	TGTGCCAGCAGTTTAGCCCGTGCGGGTCTGAGCACTGAAGCTTTCTTT	CASSLARAGLSTEAFF
NA	NA	TRBV28	TRBJ2-3	TGTGCCAGCAGTCGTGGGTTCGGGGTTAGAACAGATACGCAGTATTTT	CASSRGFGVRTDTQYF
NA	TRBD1	TRBV18	TRBJ1-5	TGTGCCAGCTCACCGAGACAGGGCGAGGGCAATCAGCCCCAGCATTTT	CASSPRQGEGNQPQHF
NA	TRBD1	TRBV6-5	TRBJ1-3	TGTGCCAGCAGTTACGGGACAGGGGTGTTTGGAAACACCATATATTTT	CASSYGTGVFGNTIYF
NA	NA	TRBV28	TRBJ2-2	TGTGCCAGCAGTTGGCAGGGCGTCGGGGAGCTGTTTTTT	CASSWQGVGELFF
few	NA	TRBV10-3	TRBJ1-1	TGTGCCATCAGTGAGGAGGGCCGGACTGAAGCTTTCTTT	CAISEEGRTEAFF
NA	NA	TRBV20-1	TRBJ1-1	TGCAGTGCCTCTGGTCGGCAGCCGACTTTT	CSASGRQPTF
NA	TRBD2	TRBV7-8	TRBJ2-1	TGTGCCAGCAGCTTCGGGACTAGCGGGGGGGGTGAGCAGTTCTTC	CASSFGTSGGGEQFF
NA	NA	TRBV28	TRBJ1-2	TGTGCCAGCAGTGCCCCCGACATACCCCACTATGGCTACACCTTC	CASSAPDIPHYGYTF
NA	TRBD1	TRBV7-9	TRBJ1-2	TGTGCCAGCAGCTTTAGACAGGGGAATGGCTACACCTTC	CASSFRQGNGYTF
NA	TRBD1	TRBV19	TRBJ1-5	TGTGCCAGTAGGGGACAGGGGGGTCAGCCCCAGCATTTT	CASRGQGGQPQHF
NA	NA	TRBV9	TRBJ2-7	TGTGCCAGCAGCCGGAGTGGCACCTACGAGCAGTACTTC	CASSRSGTYEQYF
few	NA	TRBV5-1	TRBJ1-2	TGCGCCAGCAGCGAAACTAATACCCCCACCTTC	CASSETNTPTF
NA	NA	TRBV6-5	TRBJ2-7	TGTGCCAGCAGCCCGGGACTGAAGAACTACGAGCAGTACTTC	CASSPGLKNYEQYF
NA	NA	TRBV28	TRBJ1-3	TGTGCCAGCAGCCGCCTAAGCTCTGGAAACACCATATATTTT	CASSRLSSGNTIYF
NA	NA	TRBV11-3	TRBJ2-1	TGTGCCAGCACTAGCGATTACAATGAGCAGTTCTTC	CASTSDYNEQFF
NA	NA	TRBV29-1	TRBJ1-5	TGCAGCGTTGAAGATAACGCGGATCAGCCCCAGCATTTT	CSVEDNADQPQHF
few	TRBD1	TRBV5-5	TRBJ1-1	TGTGCCAGCAGCTCGACAGGGGGTTTGTCTGAAGCTTTCTTT	CASSSTGGLSEAFF
NA	TRBD2	TRBV7-9	TRBJ2-7	TGTGCCAGCAGCTTAGGATGGCTAGCGGGGTTATACGAGCAGTACTTC	CASSLGWLAGLYEQYF
NA	TRBD1	TRBV30	TRBJ1-2	TGTGCCTGGAGTGCCTGGCCCCGGACAGGCCTGGGTGATGGCTACACCTTC	CAWSAWPRTGLGDGYTF
NA	TRBD1	TRBV4-1	TRBJ1-3	TGCGCCAGCAGCCCCACCTACAGGGGTTTGGTCACCATATATTTT	CASSPTYRGLVTIYF
NA	TRBD2	TRBV7-7	TRBJ2-1	TGTGCTAGCAGCTGGGGACTAGCGGATTTCAATGAGCAGTTCTTC	CASSWGLADFNEQFF
NA	NA	TRBV6-1	TRBJ2-1	TGTGCCAGCAGTTATGAAACATCCTACAATGAGCAGTTCTTC	CASSYETSYNEQFF
NA	TRBD1	TRBV2	TRBJ1-3	TGTGCCAGCAGTGAACAGGGGGCGAATGGAAACACCATATATTTT	CASSEQGANGNTIYF
NA	NA	TRBV19	TRBJ2-3	TGTGCCAGTAGCGGGAGCACAGATACGCAGTATTTT	CASSGSTDTQYF
NA	NA	TRBV5-1	TRBJ1-1	TGCGCCAGCAGCCCCCACGGGGAGAACACTGAAGCTTTCTTT	CASSPHGENTEAFF
NA	NA	TRBV19	TRBJ1-1	TGTGCCAGTAGTCTACGTGGGGCATTACGCGGAAACACTGAAGCTTTCTTT	CASSLRGALRGNTEAFF
few	NA	TRBV28	TRBJ2-4	TGTGCCAGCAAAATTGGGGCCCAAGAAAACATTCAGTACTTC	CASKIGAQENIQYF
NA	TRBD1	TRBV27	TRBJ2-7	TGTGCCAGCAGTCCAACAGGGGTAGGCTACGAGCAGTACTTC	CASSPTGVGYEQYF
few	TRBD1	TRBV7-3	TRBJ2-1	TGTGCCAGCAGCTCTGCGGGACAGGGATACAATGAGCAGTTCTTC	CASSSAGQGYNEQFF
NA	TRBD2	TRBV5-4	TRBJ2-3	TGTGCCAGCAGCTTGTCGAAGCGGGGTGTGGATACGCAGTATTTT	CASSLSKRGVDTQYF
once	TRBD1	TRBV28	TRBJ1-2	TGTGCCAGCAGCTCCGGGACAGGGGTCTCCTATGGCTACACCTTC	CASSSGTGVSYGYTF
NA	NA	TRBV5-1	TRBJ1-4	TGCGCCAGCAGCTTACTTGGGCAGAGTGAAAAACTGTTTTTT	CASSLLGQSEKLFF